A single sample is the source of the 12 T cell receptor beta chains below, sequenced in a study of blood T cell repertoires in COVID-19 (TCRdb year 2020). Library prep was done by the immunoSEQ multiplex PCR assay. TCRdb's version of the immuneACCESS table is confined to in-frame rearrangements and falls short of the full clone set. An unresolved V gene accounts for under half of the shortfall where checked; the remainder is of unknown origin. Counted in this sample were hundreds of thousands of clones; more than 70% of them appeared once. The biggest ten clones account for about 7% of the sample. The sample consisted of peripheral blood. The receptors were sampled from a woman in her seventies with COVID-19, enrolled during active disease.

The sample holds one count of this clone. CDR3 coding DNA: TGTGCCAGCTTGGACAGGTGGGGTCGGGAGCTGTTTTTT. Protein product: CASLDRWGRELFF. V usage is TRBV6-5 and J usage is TRBJ2-2, with TRBD1 identical over 7 bases. V lost 8 bases and J lost 9; bases outside the gene matches: 9. CDR1 and CDR2 from the germline V gene are MNHEY and SVGAGI. The CDR3 covers 13 residues.

This chain joins TRBV18 and TRBJ1-4; 8 bases line up with TRBD1. CDR1 KGHSH and CDR2 LQKENI come from the germline V gene. V lost 6 bases and J lost 4; bases outside the gene matches: 4. CDR3 length: 14 residues. This CDR3 reads CASSGTGLNEKLFF. The CDR3 coding sequence is TGTGCCAGCTCTGGGACAGGTCTTAATGAAAAACTGTTTTTT.

The chain carries TRBV12-5 and TRBJ2-7; D gene ambiguous. With 6 bases removed from V and 2 bases from J, the gap between germline ends came to 8 bases. Germline CDR1 and CDR2: LGHNT and FRNRAP. The CDR3 consists of 12 residues. The CDR3 is CASGRGAYEQYF. CDR3 nucleotides: TGTGCTAGTGGGCGCGGTGCCTACGAGCAGTACTTC.

In this sample, this clone turned up a few times. The rearrangement links TRBV6-5 to TRBJ1-2; 7 positions match TRBD1. Per germline, CDR1 MNHEY and CDR2 SVGAGI. V lost 5 bases, J lost 4 bases, and 7 bases stayed unmatched. The CDR3 extends over 14 amino acids. The chain's CDR3 is CASSHRGVSYGYTF. The CDR3 nucleotides read TGTGCCAGCAGTCACAGGGGCGTCAGCTATGGCTACACCTTC.

The table lists this clone with a count of one. The chain links TRBV7-9 to TRBJ1-1, with D tentatively TRBD1 (6 bases). Germline V gives CDR1 SEHNR, CDR2 FQNEAQ (reference sequence). The CDR3 totals 14 residues. V was clipped by 3 bases and J by 2 bases, with 10 bases between them. This CDR3 is CASSFPGVNTEAFF. CDR3 nucleotide sequence: TGTGCCAGCAGCTTCCCAGGGGTCAACACTGAAGCTTTCTTT. Drawing the rest from reference TRBV7-9 and TRBJ1-1, the complete variable domain is DTGVSQNPRHKITKRGQNVTFRCDPISEHNRLYWYRQTLGQGPEFLTYFQNEAQLEKSRLLSDRFSAERPKGSFSTLEIQRTEQGDSAMYLCASSFPGVNTEAFFGQGTRLTVV.

This clone was seen only once. The chain joins TRBV7-2 to TRBJ2-3; possibly TRBD2 for D (6 bases). The V gene's germline CDR1 is SGHTA and CDR2 FQGNSA. Trimming took off 2 bases at V and 5 bases at J, with 17 bases between the two ends. The CDR3 loop spans 16 amino acids. The CDR3 loop is CASSLSRTSLGDTQYF. DNA of the CDR3: TGTGCCAGCAGCTTATCCCGTACTAGCCTCGGAGATACGCAGTATTTT.

The chain uses TRBV11-2 and TRBJ2-3; TRBD1 matches 8 bases. The CDR3 spans 13 residues. Germline CDR1 reads SGHAT; CDR2 reads FQNNGV. V was pared by 7 bases and J by 5 bases, with 5 bases of the junction left unmatched. CDR3 protein: CASNQGAEDTQYF. The CDR3 DNA sequence: TGTGCCAGCAACCAGGGGGCCGAAGATACGCAGTATTTT.

This chain joins TRBV2 and TRBJ2-7; D may be TRBD2 (5 bases). The germline gives CDR1 SNHLY, CDR2 FYNNEI. The ends were cut back, 8 bases at V and 6 bases at J, with 11 bases in the middle. The length of the CDR3 is 11 residues. CDR3 amino acids: CASPGDGEQYF. In DNA form, the CDR3 reads TGTGCCAGCCCCGGGGATGGCGAGCAGTACTTC.

This clone was seen once. The rearrangement joins TRBV14 to TRBJ1-1, with D unresolved. This CDR3 is 15 amino acids long. Trimming removed 5 bases from V and 2 bases from J, with 15 bases in between. Germline-derived CDR1 and CDR2 are SGHDN and FVKESK. The CDR3 sequence: CASSRVGDLNTEAFF. In DNA, the CDR3 is TGTGCCAGCAGCAGAGTGGGAGATCTAAACACTGAAGCTTTCTTT. Complete variable domain (other parts from reference TRBV14 and TRBJ1-1): EAGVTQFPSHSVIEKGQTVTLRCDPISGHDNLYWYRRVMGKEIKFLLHFVKESKQDESGMPNNRFLAERTGGTYSTLKVQPAELEDSGVYFCASSRVGDLNTEAFFGQGTRLTVV.

The chain joins TRBV5-1 to TRBJ2-5; the D gene is possibly TRBD2 (7 bases). This CDR3 has 14 amino acids. The V and J ends lost 4 bases and 4 bases respectively, with 14 bases between them. CDR1 is SGHRS and CDR2 is YFSETQ in the germline V gene. The CDR3: CASSLGGPGETQYF. The CDR3 DNA follows: TGCGCCAGCAGCCTCGGGGGGCCAGGAGAGACCCAGTACTTC.

The chain couples TRBV6-5 to TRBJ2-6; D gene unclear. Germline V gene sequence: CDR1 MNHEY, CDR2 SVGAGI. The CDR3 is 13 residues long. Trimming left V 4 bases short and J 4 bases short, with 5 bases between. The CDR3 loop is CASSSPGANVLTF. The CDR3, as DNA: TGTGCCAGCAGTTCTCCCGGGGCCAACGTCCTGACTTTC.

About this clone itself: In the same sample, other DNA sequences code for this CDR3. V and J are TRBV6-5 and TRBJ1-2; 7 positions match TRBD1. CDR3 length: 13 amino acids. Germline V lookup: CDR1 MNHEY, CDR2 SVGAGI. V shed 6 bases, J shed 2 bases, and the junction held 3 bases outside the gene matches. The CDR3 reads CASSPTGNYGYTF. DNA for the CDR3: TGTGCCAGCAGCCCGACAGGGAACTATGGCTACACCTTC.